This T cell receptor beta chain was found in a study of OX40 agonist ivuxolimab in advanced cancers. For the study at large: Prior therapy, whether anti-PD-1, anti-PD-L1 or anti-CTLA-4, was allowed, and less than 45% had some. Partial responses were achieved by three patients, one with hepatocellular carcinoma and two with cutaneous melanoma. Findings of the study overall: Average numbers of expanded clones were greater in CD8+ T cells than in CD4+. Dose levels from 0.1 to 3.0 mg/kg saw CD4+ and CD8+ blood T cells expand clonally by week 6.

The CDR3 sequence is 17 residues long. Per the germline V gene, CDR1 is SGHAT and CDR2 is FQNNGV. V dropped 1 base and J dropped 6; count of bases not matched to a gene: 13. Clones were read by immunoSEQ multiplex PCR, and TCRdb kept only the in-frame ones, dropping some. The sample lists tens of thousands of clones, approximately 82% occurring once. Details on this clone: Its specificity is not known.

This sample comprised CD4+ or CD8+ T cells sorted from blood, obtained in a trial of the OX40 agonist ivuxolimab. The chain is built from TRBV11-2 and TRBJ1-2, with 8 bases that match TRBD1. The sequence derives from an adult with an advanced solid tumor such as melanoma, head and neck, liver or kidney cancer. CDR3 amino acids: CASSLGGRGRTGDGYTF. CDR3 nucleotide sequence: TGTGCCAGCAGCTTAGGGGGCAGGGGGCGAACCGGGGATGGCTACACCTTC.